The 14 T cell receptor beta chains reported below all come from one sample, sequenced in a study of CD8+ T cells in alopecia areata. Treatment reported: oral pan-JAK inhibitor, 5-10 mg twice daily. In each case, RNA was isolated and then reverse transcribed into cDNA as the sequencing template. The protocol was immunoSEQ multiplex PCR, while the TCRdb copy is restricted to in-frame clones and leaves out a portion. The sample records 110,000 or so clones, around 54% being singletons. Source: CD4+ T cells sorted from blood, taken at week 24, from a patient treated with tofacitinib. The receptor source for this set is a human donor with alopecia areata.

This clone was detected a few times. V gene TRBV14 combines with J gene TRBJ1-2; D call uncertain. The germline V and J ends were trimmed by 3 bases and 2 bases, with 13 bases remaining between them. Germline assignment: CDR1 SGHDN and CDR2 FVKESK. This CDR3 has 15 residues. The CDR3: CASSQHHTQNYGYTF. CDR3 coding DNA: TGTGCCAGCAGCCAGCACCACACACAGAACTATGGCTACACCTTC.

The chain recombines TRBV25-1 with TRBJ2-5, with D perhaps TRBD1 (6 bases). In germline, CDR1 is MGHDK, CDR2 SYGVNS. The CDR3 spans 13 residues. Between the trimmed V and J ends, which lost 4 bases and 5 bases, there was a span of 11 bases. The CDR3 region has the DNA TGTGCCAGCAGTGTGACAGGACCGGAGACCCAGTACTTC. As protein: CASSVTGPETQYF.

The genes are TRBV30 and TRBJ1-2, with D unresolved. Looked up from germline, CDR1 is GTSNPN and CDR2 is SVGIG (reference sequence). The CDR3 is made up of 14 amino acids. Trimming cost V 2 bases and J 3 bases, with 13 bases left between them. The CDR3 DNA follows: TGTGCCTGGAGTCTCTGGTTGCAGGACTATGGCTACACCTTC. It translates to CAWSLWLQDYGYTF. Full variable domain (outside the CDR3, taken from reference TRBV30 and TRBJ1-2): SQTIHQWPATLVQPVGSPLSLECTVEGTSNPNLYWYRQAAGRGLQLLFYSVGIGQISSEVPQNLSASRPQDRQFILSSKKLLLSDSGFYLCAWSLWLQDYGYTFGSGTRLTVV.

The chain links TRBV2 to TRBJ2-1, with a tentative D call TRBD2 (6 bases). V was cut by 7 bases and J by 9 bases, with 16 bases left in between. This CDR3 is 13 amino acids long. CDR1 SNHLY and CDR2 FYNNEI come from the germline V gene. CDR3 sequence (DNA): TGTGCCAGCAATGTGGTGGAGGGAAGTGAGCAGTTCTTC. This gives the protein CASNVVEGSEQFF.

This clone turned up a few times. The genes are TRBV2 and TRBJ2-1; D gene unclear. Trimming took 6 bases from V and 6 from J, leaving 12 bases between them. CDR1 SNHLY and CDR2 FYNNEI come from the germline V gene. The CDR3 has 13 amino acids. The CDR3 is CASRPPSSNEQFF. The CDR3 DNA reads as TGTGCCAGCAGGCCTCCTAGTTCCAATGAGCAGTTCTTC.

The chain is built from TRBV7-3 and TRBJ2-7; 7 nucleotides align to TRBD2. V trimming: 5 bases; J trimming: 0 bases; junction bases outside the gene matches: 10. This CDR3 comprises 16 residues. Per germline, CDR1 SGHTA and CDR2 FQGTGA. The CDR3 DNA reads as TGTGCCAGCAGCCTCACCGGTCCTAGCGGCTCCTACGAGCAGTACTTC. It codes for CASSLTGPSGSYEQYF.

The V gene is TRBV9, the J gene TRBJ2-2; D remains ambiguous. The length of the CDR3 is 12 residues. With 4 bases removed from V and 8 bases from J, the gap between germline ends came to 9 bases. The germline gives CDR1 SGDLS, CDR2 YYNGEE. The CDR3, as DNA: TGTGCCAGCAGCCAGGTTCGGGGGGAGCTGTTTTTT. This gives the protein CASSQVRGELFF.

This clone came up a few times. The J gene is TRBJ2-2, the V gene TRBV7-2; 8 nucleotides agree with TRBD2. Germline assignment: CDR1 SGHTA and CDR2 FQGNSA. This CDR3 contains 16 residues. After removal of 3 bases from V and 6 bases from J, the junction contained 9 bases not matched to a gene. CDR3 amino acids: CASSFAGGIRPGELFF. DNA for the CDR3: TGTGCCAGCAGCTTTGCGGGGGGTATACGGCCCGGGGAGCTGTTTTTT.

The chain joins TRBV9 to TRBJ2-7; the D gene is possibly TRBD2 (6 bases). The germline V and J ends were trimmed by 4 bases and 0 bases, with 8 bases remaining between them. This CDR3 comprises 13 residues. From germline, CDR1 is SGDLS and CDR2 YYNGEE. The CDR3 reads CASSTSPSYEQYF. The CDR3 coding sequence is TGTGCCAGCAGCACTAGCCCCTCCTACGAGCAGTACTTC.

The CDR3 is CASSPGTGRRDTEAFF. For the CDR3, the DNA is TGTGCCAGCTCACCTGGGACAGGCAGAAGGGACACTGAAGCTTTCTTT. The chain joins TRBV18 to TRBJ1-1; TRBD1 agrees at 8 bases. The CDR3 is 16 amino acids. Germline V gives CDR1 KGHSH, CDR2 LQKENI. V lost 3 bases and J lost 3; bases outside the gene matches: 9.

DNA of the CDR3: TGTGCCAGCAGCACAGCGATTGTGGGCGGGTGGACCCAGTACTTC. Translation gives CASSTAIVGGWTQYF. The V call is TRBV7-2, the J call TRBJ2-5, with TRBD2 as a possible D gene (5 bases). The CDR3 extends over 15 amino acids. From germline, CDR1 is SGHTA and CDR2 FQGNSA. V lost 5 bases and J lost 7, with 20 bases in between.

This CDR3 is CAISDGAANYGYTF. Written as DNA, the CDR3 is TGTGCCATCAGTGATGGTGCAGCTAACTATGGCTACACCTTC. The J gene is TRBJ1-2, the V gene TRBV10-3; no reliable D call. CDR1 is ENHRY, CDR2 SYGVKD, per germline. V lost 3 bases and J lost 0, with 8 bases in between. CDR3 size: 14 residues.

This clone showed up just once. J is TRBJ1-2 and V is TRBV18; D is undetermined. Per germline, CDR1 KGHSH and CDR2 LQKENI. This CDR3 is 13 amino acids long. V gave up 6 bases and J gave up 4 bases, with 12 bases separating them. The CDR3 loop is CASSDGRAYGYTF. Here the CDR3 DNA reads TGTGCCAGCTCGGATGGACGGGCCTATGGCTACACCTTC.

The CDR3 bases are TGTGCCAGTAGTCCGCCTTTTGGGGAGCTGTTTTTT. It encodes CASSPPFGELFF. The rearrangement uses TRBV19 and TRBJ2-2, with D hard to call. This CDR3 spans 12 amino acids. Trimming cost V 5 bases and J 8 bases, with 9 bases left between them. Germline V CDR1 and CDR2: LNHDA, SQIVND (reference sequence). The whole variable domain, remainder taken from reference TRBV19 and TRBJ2-2, is DGGITQSPKYLFRKEGQNVTLSCEQNLNHDAMYWYRQDPGQGLRLIYYSQIVNDFQKGDIAEGYSVSREKKESFPLTVTSAQKNPTAFYLCASSPPFGELFFGEGSRLTVL.